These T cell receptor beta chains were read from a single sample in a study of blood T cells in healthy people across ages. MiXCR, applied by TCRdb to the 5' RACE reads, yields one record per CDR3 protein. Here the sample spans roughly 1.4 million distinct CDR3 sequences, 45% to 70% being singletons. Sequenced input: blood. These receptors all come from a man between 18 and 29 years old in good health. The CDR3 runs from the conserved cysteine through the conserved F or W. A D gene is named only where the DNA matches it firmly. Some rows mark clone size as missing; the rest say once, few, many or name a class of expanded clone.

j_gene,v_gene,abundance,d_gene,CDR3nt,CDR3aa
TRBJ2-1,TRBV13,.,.,TGTGCCAGCAGCTTACTAGGGGCCAATACCAATGAGCAGTTCTTC,CASSLLGANTNEQFF
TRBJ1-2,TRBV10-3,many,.,TGTGCCATCAGTGAGGGAGGGGATGGCTACACCTTC,CAISEGGDGYTF
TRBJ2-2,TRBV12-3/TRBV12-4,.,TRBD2,TGTGCCAGCAGTACCCTAGCGGGAGGATGGACCGGGGAGCTGTTTTTT,CASSTLAGGWTGELFF
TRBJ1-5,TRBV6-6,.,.,TGTGCCAGCAGTTACTCGGCGGGGGATGATCAGCCCCAGCATTTT,CASSYSAGDDQPQHF
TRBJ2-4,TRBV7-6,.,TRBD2,TGTGCCAGCAGCTTAGTGATAGGGCTAGCGGACGTGCAGTACTTC,CASSLVIGLADVQYF
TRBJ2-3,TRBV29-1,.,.,TGCAGCGTGGGGGAGGCCGGAGGCACAGATACGCAGTATTTT,CSVGEAGGTDTQYF
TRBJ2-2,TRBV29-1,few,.,TGCAGCGTTGAGGGCTTACAAGGACGGACGAACACCGGGGAGCTGTTTTTT,CSVEGLQGRTNTGELFF
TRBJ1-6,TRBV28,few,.,TGTGCCAGCGGGCGGGTTTCACCCCTCCACTTT,CASGRVSPLHF
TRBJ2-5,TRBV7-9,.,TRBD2,TGTGCCAGCGGTTTCGGGGGGGACGAGACCCAGTACTTC,CASGFGGDETQYF
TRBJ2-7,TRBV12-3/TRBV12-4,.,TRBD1,TGTGCCAGCAGTCTCCGCTCCGGGACAGACTCCTACGAGCAGTACTTC,CASSLRSGTDSYEQYF
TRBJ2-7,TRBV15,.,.,TGTGCCACCAGCAGCAGGGTCTTTTACGAGCAGTACTTC,CATSSRVFYEQYF